The 10 T cell receptor beta chains given below trace back to one sample, sequenced in a study of blood T cell repertoires in COVID-19. Assay used: immunoSEQ multiplex PCR; TCRdb lists only in-frame clones, some missing. The sample carries about 480,000 clones, roughly 90% recorded once. Specimen: PBMCs or T cells enriched from blood (not recorded which). These receptors were obtained from a woman in her thirties or forties who had recovered from COVID-19.

The rearrangement links TRBV25-1 to TRBJ2-7; tentative D call: TRBD2 (6 bases). V lost 5 bases, J lost 1 base, and 12 bases lay in between. Germline loops: CDR1 MGHDK, CDR2 SYGVNS. The length of the CDR3 is 14 residues. CDR3 loop: CASSRRGLSYEQYF. The CDR3 DNA is TGTGCCAGCAGTCGTCGGGGACTGTCCTACGAGCAGTACTTC.

This clone was seen more than once but under ten times. Other DNA sequences within the sample encode an identical CDR3. The chain carries TRBV29-1 and TRBJ1-1, with TRBD1 as a possible D gene (6 bases). Germline loops: CDR1 SQVTM, CDR2 ANQGSEA. V was cut by 2 bases and J by 4 bases, with 8 bases left in between. This CDR3 spans 12 amino acids. The CDR3 DNA reads as TGCAGCGTTGAACAGGGGAGCACTGAAGCTTTCTTT. Encoded protein: CSVEQGSTEAFF.

The rearrangement joins TRBV12-2 to TRBJ1-4. TRBV12-2 has pseudogene status. There are 19 residues in the CDR3. The CDR3 DNA sequence: TGTGCAAGTCGTCCCGGAGGGCACTCTCGCCCCGCAACTAATGAAAAACTGTTTTTT. Protein sequence: CASRPGGHSRPATNEKLFF.

This chain uses TRBV2 with TRBJ2-7; TRBD2 agrees at 7 bases. CDR1 is SNHLY and CDR2 is FYNNEI in the germline V gene. The CDR3 is made up of 13 amino acids. Trimming at V came to 6 bases and at J to 2 bases, leaving 4 bases not matched to a gene. This CDR3 is CASRGGGTYEQYF. CDR3 in DNA: TGTGCCAGCAGAGGCGGGGGTACCTACGAGCAGTACTTC. The full variable domain, with the rest looked up from reference TRBV2 and TRBJ2-7, is EPEVTQTPSHQVTQMGQEVILRCVPISNHLYFYWYRQILGQKVEFLVSFYNNEISEKSEIFDDQFSVERPDGSNFTLKIRSTKLEDSAMYFCASRGGGTYEQYFGPGTRLTVT.

The rearrangement joins TRBV6-2 or TRBV6-3 to TRBJ1-2; 9 nucleotides align to TRBD1. J was trimmed by 6 bases and V by 2 bases; bases with no gene match: 7. Germline CDR1 reads MNHEY; CDR2 reads SVGEGT. There are 15 residues in the CDR3. The CDR3 bases are TGTGCCAGCAGTTACCCCGGACAGGGGAAGAATGGCTACACCTTC. Its translation: CASSYPGQGKNGYTF.

This chain connects TRBV27 to TRBJ2-1, with unresolved D. This CDR3 has 14 amino acids. V gave up 10 bases and J gave up 7 bases, with 20 bases separating them. The V gene's germline CDR1 is MNHEY and CDR2 SMNVEV (reference sequence). CDR3 coding DNA: TGTGCCACTTCCCTCGACATCCTATGGAATGAGCAGTTCTTC. Its protein is CATSLDILWNEQFF.

The J gene is TRBJ1-1, the V gene TRBV7-9, with D perhaps TRBD1 (6 bases). The germline V gene has CDR1 SEHNR and CDR2 FQNEAQ (reference sequence). This CDR3 region has 14 residues. Trimming took 5 bases from V and 6 from J, leaving 16 bases between them. The CDR3 DNA sequence: TGTGCCAGCAGCGGTGACAGGCCGTATCCTGAAGCTTTCTTT. Its protein product is CASSGDRPYPEAFF.

The rearrangement joins TRBV3-1 (or the pseudogene TRBV3-2) to TRBJ2-7; D is perhaps TRBD2 (6 bases). There are 16 residues in the CDR3. V was pared by 0 bases and J by 3 bases, with 15 bases between. Germline V gene lookup returns CDR1 LGHDT and CDR2 YNNKEL (reference sequence). CDR3 loop: CASSQDWMQGLYEQYF. The CDR3 DNA follows: TGTGCCAGCAGCCAAGACTGGATGCAGGGACTCTACGAGCAGTACTTC.

The chain is built from TRBV6-5 and TRBJ1-1, with D perhaps TRBD1 (5 bases). Germline CDR1 and CDR2: MNHEY and SVGAGI. Trimming stripped 4 bases from V and 4 bases from J, with 16 bases between. CDR3 size: 15 residues. The CDR3 nucleotides are TGTGCCAGCAGTTCACAAGGGAGGGGTGGCACTGAAGCTTTCTTT. Protein: CASSSQGRGGTEAFF.

In this sample, this clone turned up a few times. The rearrangement links TRBV2 to TRBJ1-2; 10 bases line up with TRBD1. The CDR3 length is 12 residues. Germline V CDR1 and CDR2: SNHLY, FYNNEI. Germline trimming cut 10 bases from V and 7 bases from J; bases unmatched to any gene: 6. The CDR3 region has the DNA TGTGCCACCCGGGACAGGGGCATTGGCTACACCTTC. The encoded protein is CATRDRGIGYTF.